This section outlines one TCR beta chain sequence together with its context. Participants' own reports of clinical history determined their cohort assignment. Individuals in the exposed group had encountered a COVID-19 case within 2 weeks preceding study entry. This sample stems from a study of blood T cell repertoires in COVID-19. Study-wide background: Sources were T cells, B-cell-depleted T cells, or PBMCs; the material itself was cDNA or gDNA.

Profiling relied on immunoSEQ multiplex PCR, and the TCRdb table lists in-frame clones only, not all of them. The sample shows under 250,000 clones, under 90% of them seen only once. The CDR3 is 16 amino acids. With 5 bases clipped from V and 4 bases from J, the junction kept 13 bases outside the gene matches. The germline CDR1 and CDR2 sequences are MNHEY and SMNVEV (reference sequence). This clonotype was obtained from a woman between 40 and 55 years old who had been exposed to COVID-19. The sequencing input was PBMCs or T cells enriched from blood (not recorded which). The chain uses TRBV27 and TRBJ2-5, with 7 bases that match TRBD2. This CDR3 is CASSIRLAEIGETQYF. CDR3 coding DNA: TGTGCCAGCAGTATCCGCCTAGCGGAAATAGGAGAGACCCAGTACTTC.